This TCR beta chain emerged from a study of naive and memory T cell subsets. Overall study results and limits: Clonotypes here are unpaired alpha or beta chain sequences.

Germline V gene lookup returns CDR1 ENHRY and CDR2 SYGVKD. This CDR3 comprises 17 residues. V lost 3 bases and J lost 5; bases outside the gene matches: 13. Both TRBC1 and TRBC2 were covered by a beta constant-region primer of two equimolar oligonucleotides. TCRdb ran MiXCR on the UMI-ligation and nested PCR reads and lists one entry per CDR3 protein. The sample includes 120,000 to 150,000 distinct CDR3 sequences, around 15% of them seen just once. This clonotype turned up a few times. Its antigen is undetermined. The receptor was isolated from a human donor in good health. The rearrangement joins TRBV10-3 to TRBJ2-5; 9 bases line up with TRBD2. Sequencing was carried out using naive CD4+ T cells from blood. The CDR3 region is CAISDPRIAGVKETQYF. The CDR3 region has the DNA TGTGCCATCAGTGACCCTAGGATAGCGGGAGTGAAGGAGACCCAGTACTTC.